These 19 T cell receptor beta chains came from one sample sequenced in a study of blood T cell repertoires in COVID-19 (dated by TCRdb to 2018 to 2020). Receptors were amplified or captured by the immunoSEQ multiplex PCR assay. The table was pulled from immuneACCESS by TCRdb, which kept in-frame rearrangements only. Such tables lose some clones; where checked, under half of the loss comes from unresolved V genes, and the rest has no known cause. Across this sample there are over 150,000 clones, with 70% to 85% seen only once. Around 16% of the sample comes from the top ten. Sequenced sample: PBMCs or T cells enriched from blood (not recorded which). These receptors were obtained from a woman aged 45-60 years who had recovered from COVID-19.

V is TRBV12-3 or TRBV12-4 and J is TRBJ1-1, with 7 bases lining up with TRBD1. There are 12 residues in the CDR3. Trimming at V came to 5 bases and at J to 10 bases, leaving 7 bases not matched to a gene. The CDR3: CASSRTGDPAFF. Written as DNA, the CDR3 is TGTGCCAGCAGTCGAACAGGGGATCCAGCTTTCTTT.

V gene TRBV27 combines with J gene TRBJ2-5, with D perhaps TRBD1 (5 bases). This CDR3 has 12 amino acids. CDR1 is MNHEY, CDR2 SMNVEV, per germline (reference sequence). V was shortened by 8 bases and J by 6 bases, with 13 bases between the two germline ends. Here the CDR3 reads CASQGVSQTQYF. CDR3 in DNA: TGTGCCAGCCAAGGGGTTAGCCAGACCCAGTACTTC.

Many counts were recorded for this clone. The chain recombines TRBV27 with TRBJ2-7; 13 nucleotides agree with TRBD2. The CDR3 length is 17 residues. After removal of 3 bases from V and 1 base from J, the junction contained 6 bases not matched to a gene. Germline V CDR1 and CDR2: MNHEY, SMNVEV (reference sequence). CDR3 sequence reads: CASSFHWTSGRSYEQYF. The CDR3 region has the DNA TGTGCCAGCAGTTTTCATTGGACTAGCGGGAGATCCTACGAGCAGTACTTC.

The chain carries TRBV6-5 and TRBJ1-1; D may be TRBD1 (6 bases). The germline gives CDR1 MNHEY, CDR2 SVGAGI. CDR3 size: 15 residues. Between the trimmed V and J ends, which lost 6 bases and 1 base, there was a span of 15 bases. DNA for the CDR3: TGTGCCAGCAGCATGGGACACTCGAGGAACACTGAAGCTTTCTTT. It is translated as CASSMGHSRNTEAFF.

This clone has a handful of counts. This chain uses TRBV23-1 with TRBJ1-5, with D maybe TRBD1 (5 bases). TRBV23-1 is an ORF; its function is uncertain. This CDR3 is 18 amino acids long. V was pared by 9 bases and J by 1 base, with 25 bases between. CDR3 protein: CARHQSARVGGSNQPQHF. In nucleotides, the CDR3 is TGCGCCAGACACCAATCGGCCAGGGTCGGAGGGAGCAATCAGCCCCAGCATTTT.

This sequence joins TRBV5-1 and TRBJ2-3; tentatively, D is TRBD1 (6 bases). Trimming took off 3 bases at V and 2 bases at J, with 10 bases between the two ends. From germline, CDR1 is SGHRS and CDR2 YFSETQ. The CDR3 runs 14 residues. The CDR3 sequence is CASSSGTNTDTQYF. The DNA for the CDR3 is TGCGCCAGCAGCTCCGGGACAAACACAGATACGCAGTATTTT.

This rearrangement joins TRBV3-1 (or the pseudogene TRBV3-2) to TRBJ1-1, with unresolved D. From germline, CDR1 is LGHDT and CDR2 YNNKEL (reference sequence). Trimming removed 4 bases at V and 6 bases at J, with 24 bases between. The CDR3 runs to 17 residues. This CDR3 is CASSRPNHALGYAEAFF. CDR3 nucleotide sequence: TGTGCCAGCAGCCGCCCGAATCATGCGTTGGGCTATGCTGAAGCTTTCTTT.

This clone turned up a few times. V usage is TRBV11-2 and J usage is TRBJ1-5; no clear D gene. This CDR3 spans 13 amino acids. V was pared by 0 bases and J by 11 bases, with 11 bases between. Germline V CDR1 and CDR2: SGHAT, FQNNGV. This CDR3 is CASSLESSGAQHF. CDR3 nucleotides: TGTGCCAGCAGCTTAGAGAGTAGCGGCGCCCAGCATTTT.

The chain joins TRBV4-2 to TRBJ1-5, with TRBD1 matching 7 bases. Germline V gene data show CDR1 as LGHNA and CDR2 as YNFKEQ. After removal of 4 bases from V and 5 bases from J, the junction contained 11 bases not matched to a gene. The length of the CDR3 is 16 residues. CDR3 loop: CASSPGGNRGDQPQHF. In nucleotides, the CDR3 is TGTGCCAGCAGCCCAGGGGGGAACAGGGGAGATCAGCCCCAGCATTTT.

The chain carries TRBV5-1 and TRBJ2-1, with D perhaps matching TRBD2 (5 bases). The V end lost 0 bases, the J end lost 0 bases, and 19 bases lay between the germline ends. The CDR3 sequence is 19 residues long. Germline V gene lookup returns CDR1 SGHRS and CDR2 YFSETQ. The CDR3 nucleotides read TGCGCCAGCAGCTTGGATCCGAGGGCACGGGTCCCCTCCTACAATGAGCAGTTCTTC. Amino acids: CASSLDPRARVPSYNEQFF.

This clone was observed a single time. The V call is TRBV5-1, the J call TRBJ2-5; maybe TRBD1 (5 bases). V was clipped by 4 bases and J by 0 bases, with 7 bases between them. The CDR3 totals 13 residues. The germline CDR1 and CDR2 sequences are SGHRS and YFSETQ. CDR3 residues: CASSRQYQETQYF. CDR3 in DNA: TGCGCCAGCAGCAGACAGTACCAAGAGACCCAGTACTTC.

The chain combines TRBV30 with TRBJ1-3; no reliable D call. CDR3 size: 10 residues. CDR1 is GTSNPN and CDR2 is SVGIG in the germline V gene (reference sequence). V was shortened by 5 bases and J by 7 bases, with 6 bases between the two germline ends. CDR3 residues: CAWHTNTIYF. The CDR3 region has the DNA TGTGCCTGGCACACCAACACCATATATTTT.

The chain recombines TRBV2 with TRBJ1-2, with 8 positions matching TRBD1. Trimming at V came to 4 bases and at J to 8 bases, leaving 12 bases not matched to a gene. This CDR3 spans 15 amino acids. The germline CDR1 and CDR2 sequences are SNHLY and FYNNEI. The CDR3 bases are TGTGCCAGCAGTGGTAGGTCCGGGACAGGTCCCGGCTACACCTTC. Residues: CASSGRSGTGPGYTF.

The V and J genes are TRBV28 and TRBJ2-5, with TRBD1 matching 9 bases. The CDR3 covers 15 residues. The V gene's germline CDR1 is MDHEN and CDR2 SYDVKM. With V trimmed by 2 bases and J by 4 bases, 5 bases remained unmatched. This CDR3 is CASSLENRGPETQYF. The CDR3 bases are TGTGCCAGCAGTTTAGAAAACAGGGGGCCAGAGACCCAGTACTTC. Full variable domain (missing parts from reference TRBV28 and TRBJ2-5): DVKVTQSSRYLVKRTGEKVFLECVQDMDHENMFWYRQDPGLGLRLIYFSYDVKMKEKGDIPEGYSVSREKKERFSLILESASTNQTSMYLCASSLENRGPETQYFGPGTRLLVL.

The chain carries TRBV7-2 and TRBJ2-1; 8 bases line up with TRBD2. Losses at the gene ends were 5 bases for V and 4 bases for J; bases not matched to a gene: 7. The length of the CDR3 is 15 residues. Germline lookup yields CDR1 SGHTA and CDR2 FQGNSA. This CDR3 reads CASSRGLGSYNEQFF. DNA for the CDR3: TGTGCCAGCAGCCGGGGACTAGGGAGTTACAATGAGCAGTTCTTC.

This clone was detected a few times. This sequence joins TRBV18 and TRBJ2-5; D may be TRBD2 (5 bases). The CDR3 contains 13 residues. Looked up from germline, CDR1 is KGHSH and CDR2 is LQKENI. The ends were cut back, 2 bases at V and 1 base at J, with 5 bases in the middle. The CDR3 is CASSPGLQETQYF. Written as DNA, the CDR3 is TGTGCCAGCTCACCAGGACTCCAAGAGACCCAGTACTTC.

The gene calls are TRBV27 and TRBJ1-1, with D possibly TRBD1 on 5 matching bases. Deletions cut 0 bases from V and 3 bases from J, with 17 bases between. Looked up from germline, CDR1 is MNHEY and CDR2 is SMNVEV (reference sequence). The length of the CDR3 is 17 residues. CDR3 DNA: TGTGCCAGCAGTTTATCATCCCTCCGGGGGAGGCACACTGAAGCTTTCTTT. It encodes CASSLSSLRGRHTEAFF.

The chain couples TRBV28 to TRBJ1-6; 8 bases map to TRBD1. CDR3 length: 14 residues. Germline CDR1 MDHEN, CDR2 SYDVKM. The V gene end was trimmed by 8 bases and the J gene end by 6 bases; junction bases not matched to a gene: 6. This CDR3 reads CASFDRGGNSPLHF. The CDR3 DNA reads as TGTGCCAGCTTCGACAGGGGAGGTAATTCACCCCTCCACTTT.

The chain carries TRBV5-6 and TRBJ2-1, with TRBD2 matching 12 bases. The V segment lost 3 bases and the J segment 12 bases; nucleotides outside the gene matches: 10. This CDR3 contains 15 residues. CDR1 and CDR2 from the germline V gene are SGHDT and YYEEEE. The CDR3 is CASSSLAGGWFGQFF. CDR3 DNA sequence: TGTGCCAGCAGCTCGCTAGCGGGAGGGTGGTTCGGGCAGTTCTTC.